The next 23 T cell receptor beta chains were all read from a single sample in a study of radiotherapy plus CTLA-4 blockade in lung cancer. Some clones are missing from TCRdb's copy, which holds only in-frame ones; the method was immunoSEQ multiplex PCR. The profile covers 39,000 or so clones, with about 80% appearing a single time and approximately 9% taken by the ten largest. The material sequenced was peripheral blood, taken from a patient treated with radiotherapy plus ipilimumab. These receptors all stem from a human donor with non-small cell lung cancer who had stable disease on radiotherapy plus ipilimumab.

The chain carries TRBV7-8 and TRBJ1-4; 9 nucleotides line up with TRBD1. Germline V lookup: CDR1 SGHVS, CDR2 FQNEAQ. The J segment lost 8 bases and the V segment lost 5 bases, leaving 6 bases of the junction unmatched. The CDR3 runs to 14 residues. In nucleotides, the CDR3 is TGTGCCAGCAGCGCAACAGGGGGCTGGGAAAAACTGTTTTTT. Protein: CASSATGGWEKLFF.

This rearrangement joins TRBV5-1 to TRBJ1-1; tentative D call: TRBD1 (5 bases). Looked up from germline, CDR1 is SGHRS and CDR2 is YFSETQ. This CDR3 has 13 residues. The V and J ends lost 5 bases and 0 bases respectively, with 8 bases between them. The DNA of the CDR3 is TGCGCCAGCAGATTGACAGTGAACACTGAAGCTTTCTTT. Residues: CASRLTVNTEAFF.

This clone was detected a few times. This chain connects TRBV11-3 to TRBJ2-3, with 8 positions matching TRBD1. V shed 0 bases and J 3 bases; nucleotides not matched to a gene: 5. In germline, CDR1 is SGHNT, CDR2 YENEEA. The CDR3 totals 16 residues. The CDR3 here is CASSLDGQGATDTQYF. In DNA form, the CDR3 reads TGTGCCAGCAGCTTAGACGGACAGGGTGCGACAGATACGCAGTATTTT. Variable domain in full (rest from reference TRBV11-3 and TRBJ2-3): EAGVVQSPRYKIIEKKQPVAFWCNPISGHNTLYWYLQNLGQGPELLIRYENEEAVDDSQLPKDRFSAERLKGVDSTLKIQPAELGDSAVYLCASSLDGQGATDTQYFGPGTRLTVL.

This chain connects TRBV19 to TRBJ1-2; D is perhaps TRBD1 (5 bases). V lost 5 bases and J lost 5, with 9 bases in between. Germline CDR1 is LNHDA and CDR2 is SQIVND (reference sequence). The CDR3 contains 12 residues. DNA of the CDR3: TGTGCCAGTAGTGAGACAGCGTATGGCTACACCTTC. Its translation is CASSETAYGYTF.

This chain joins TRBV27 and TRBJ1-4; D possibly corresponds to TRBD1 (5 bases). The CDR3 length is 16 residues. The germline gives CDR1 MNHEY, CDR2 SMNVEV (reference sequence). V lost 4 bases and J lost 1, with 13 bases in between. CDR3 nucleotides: TGTGCCAGCAGTTGGGGGGTTGGGGTAACTAATGAAAAACTGTTTTTT. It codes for CASSWGVGVTNEKLFF. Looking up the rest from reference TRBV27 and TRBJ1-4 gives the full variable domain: EAQVTQNPRYLITVTGKKLTVTCSQNMNHEYMSWYRQDPGLGLRQIYYSMNVEVTDKGDVPEGYKVSRKEKRNFPLILESPSPNQTSLYFCASSWGVGVTNEKLFFGSGTQLSVL.

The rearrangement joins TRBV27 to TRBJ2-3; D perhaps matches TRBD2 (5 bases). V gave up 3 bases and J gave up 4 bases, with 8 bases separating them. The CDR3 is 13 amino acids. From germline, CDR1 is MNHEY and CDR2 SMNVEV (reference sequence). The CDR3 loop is CASSFIGADTQYF. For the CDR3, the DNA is TGTGCCAGCAGTTTTATCGGGGCAGATACGCAGTATTTT.

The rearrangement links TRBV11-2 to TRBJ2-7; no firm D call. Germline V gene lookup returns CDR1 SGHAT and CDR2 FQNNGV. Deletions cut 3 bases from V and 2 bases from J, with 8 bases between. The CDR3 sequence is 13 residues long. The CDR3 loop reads CASSFHGTYEQYF. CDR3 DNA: TGTGCCAGCAGCTTCCACGGCACCTACGAGCAGTACTTC.

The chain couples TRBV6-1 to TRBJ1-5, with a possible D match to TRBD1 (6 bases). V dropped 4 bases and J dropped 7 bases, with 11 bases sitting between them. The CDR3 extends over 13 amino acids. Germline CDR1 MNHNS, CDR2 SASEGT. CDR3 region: CASSGQVEQPQHF. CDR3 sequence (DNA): TGTGCCAGCAGTGGACAGGTGGAGCAGCCCCAGCATTTT.

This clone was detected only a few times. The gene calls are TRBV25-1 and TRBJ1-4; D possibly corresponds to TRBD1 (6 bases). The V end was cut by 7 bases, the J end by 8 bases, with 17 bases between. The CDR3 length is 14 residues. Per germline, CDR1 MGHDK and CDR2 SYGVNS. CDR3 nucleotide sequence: TGTGCCAGCACTGGGGACAAGTTAGGAGAAAAACTGTTTTTT. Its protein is CASTGDKLGEKLFF.

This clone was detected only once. The CDR3 nucleotides read TGTGCCAGCAGTGAATTAGGAGGGGGATCCACAGATACGCAGTATTTT. Translation: CASSELGGGSTDTQYF. V usage is TRBV25-1 and J usage is TRBJ2-3; D tentatively fits TRBD1 or TRBD2 (6 bases each). In germline, CDR1 is MGHDK, CDR2 SYGVNS. This CDR3 is built from 16 residues. V was cut by 1 base and J by 2 bases, with 13 bases left in between.

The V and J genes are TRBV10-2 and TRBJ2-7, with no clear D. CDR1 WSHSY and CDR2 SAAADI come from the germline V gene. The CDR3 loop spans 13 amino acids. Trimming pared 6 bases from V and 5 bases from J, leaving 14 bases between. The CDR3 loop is CASSQTPADEQYF. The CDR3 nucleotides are TGCGCCAGCAGCCAGACACCTGCGGACGAGCAGTACTTC.

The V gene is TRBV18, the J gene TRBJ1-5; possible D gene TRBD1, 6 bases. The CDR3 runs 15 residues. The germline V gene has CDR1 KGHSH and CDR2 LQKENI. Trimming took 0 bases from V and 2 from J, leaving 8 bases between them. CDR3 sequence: CASSPPGGGNQPQHF. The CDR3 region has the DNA TGTGCCAGCTCACCACCAGGGGGGGGCAATCAGCCCCAGCATTTT. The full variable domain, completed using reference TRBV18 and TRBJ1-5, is NAGVMQNPRHLVRRRGQEARLRCSPMKGHSHVYWYRQLPEEGLKFMVYLQKENIIDESGMPKERFSAEFPKEGPSILRIQQVVRGDSAAYFCASSPPGGGNQPQHFGDGTRLSIL.

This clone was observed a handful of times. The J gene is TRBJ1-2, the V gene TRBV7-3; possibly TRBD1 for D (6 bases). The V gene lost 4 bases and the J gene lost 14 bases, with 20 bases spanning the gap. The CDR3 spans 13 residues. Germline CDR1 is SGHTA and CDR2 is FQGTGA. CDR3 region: CASSSGTPIVWTF. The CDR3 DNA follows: TGTGCCAGCAGCTCCGGGACACCTATAGTCTGGACCTTC.

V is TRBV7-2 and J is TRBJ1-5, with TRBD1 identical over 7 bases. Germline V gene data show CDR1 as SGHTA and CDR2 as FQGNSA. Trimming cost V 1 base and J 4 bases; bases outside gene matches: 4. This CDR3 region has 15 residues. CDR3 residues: CASSLGGQLNQPQHF. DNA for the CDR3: TGTGCCAGCAGCTTAGGGGGACAGCTGAATCAGCCCCAGCATTTT.

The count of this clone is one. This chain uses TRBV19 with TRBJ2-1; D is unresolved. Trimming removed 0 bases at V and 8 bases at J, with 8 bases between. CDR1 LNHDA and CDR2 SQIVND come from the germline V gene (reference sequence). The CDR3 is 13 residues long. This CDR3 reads CASSIDQAYEQFF. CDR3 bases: TGTGCCAGTAGTATAGATCAAGCATATGAGCAGTTCTTC.

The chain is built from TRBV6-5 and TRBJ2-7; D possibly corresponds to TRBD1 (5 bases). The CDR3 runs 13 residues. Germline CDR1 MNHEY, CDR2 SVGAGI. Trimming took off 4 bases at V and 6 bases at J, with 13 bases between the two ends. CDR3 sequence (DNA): TGTGCCAGCAGTTTAGGCGAAAGGGGCGAGCAGTACTTC. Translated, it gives CASSLGERGEQYF.

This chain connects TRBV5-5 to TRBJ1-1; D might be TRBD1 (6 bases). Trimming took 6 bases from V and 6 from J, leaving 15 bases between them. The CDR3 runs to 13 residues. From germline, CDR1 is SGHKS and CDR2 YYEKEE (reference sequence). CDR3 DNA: TGTGCCAGCACCCCGACAGGACGTTCTGAAGCTTTCTTT. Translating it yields CASTPTGRSEAFF.

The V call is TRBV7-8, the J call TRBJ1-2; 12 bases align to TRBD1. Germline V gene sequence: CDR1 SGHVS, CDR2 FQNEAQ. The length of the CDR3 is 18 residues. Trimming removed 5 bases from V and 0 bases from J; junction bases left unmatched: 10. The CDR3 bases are TGTGCCAGCAGCCACGATTCGGGACAGGGGGCAGCTAACTATGGCTACACCTTC. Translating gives CASSHDSGQGAANYGYTF.

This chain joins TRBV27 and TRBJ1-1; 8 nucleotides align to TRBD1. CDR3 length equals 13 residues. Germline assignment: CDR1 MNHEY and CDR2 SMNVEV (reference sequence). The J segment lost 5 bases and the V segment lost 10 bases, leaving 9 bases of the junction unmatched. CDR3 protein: CAISRGPGTEAFF. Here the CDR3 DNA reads TGTGCCATTAGCAGGGGGCCCGGTACTGAAGCTTTCTTT.

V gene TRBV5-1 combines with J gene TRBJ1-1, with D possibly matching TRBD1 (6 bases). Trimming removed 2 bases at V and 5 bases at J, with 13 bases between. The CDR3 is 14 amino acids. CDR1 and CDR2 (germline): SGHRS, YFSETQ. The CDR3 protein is CASSFGGGRTEAFF. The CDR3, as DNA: TGCGCCAGCAGCTTTGGTGGGGGGCGAACTGAAGCTTTCTTT. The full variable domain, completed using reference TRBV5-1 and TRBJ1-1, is KAGVTQTPRYLIKTRGQQVTLSCSPISGHRSVSWYQQTPGQGLQFLFEYFSETQRNKGNFPGRFSGRQFSNSRSEMNVSTLELGDSALYLCASSFGGGRTEAFFGQGTRLTVV.

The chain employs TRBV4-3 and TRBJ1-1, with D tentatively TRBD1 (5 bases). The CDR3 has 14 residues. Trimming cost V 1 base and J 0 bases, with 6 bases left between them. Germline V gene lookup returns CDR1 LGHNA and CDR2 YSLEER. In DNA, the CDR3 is TGCGCCAGCAGCCAAGTGACAGTGAACACTGAAGCTTTCTTT. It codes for CASSQVTVNTEAFF.

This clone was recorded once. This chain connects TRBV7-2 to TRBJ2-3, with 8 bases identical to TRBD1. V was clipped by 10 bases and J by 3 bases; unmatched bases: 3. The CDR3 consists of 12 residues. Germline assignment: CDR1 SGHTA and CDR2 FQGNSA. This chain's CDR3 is CANGQGTDTQYF. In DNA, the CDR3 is TGTGCCAACGGACAGGGAACAGATACGCAGTATTTT.

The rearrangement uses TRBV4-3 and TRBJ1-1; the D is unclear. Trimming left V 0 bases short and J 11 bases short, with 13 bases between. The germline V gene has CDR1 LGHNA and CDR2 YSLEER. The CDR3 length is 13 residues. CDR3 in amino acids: CASSQDQLQRAFF. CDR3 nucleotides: TGCGCCAGCAGCCAAGATCAACTCCAGAGGGCTTTCTTT.